This is a list of T cell receptor beta chains from one sample in a study of T cell repertoires in cytomegalovirus infection. TCRdb redid the calling of the reads with MiXCR, one entry per CDR3 protein. Of some 100,000 distinct CDR3 sequences listed, less than 25% are singletons. Sequenced: CD8+ T cells from PBMCs. These receptors were collected from a human donor in good health (CMV status not recorded). Some clones in this sample may be carry-over from other donors' samples. CDR3s include the opening cysteine and the closing phenylalanine or tryptophan. A D gene is named only where the DNA matches it firmly. Clone size is stated in some rows and not others, as once, few, many or a class when expanded.

D: NA
size: few
J: TRBJ1-1
V: TRBV6-6
CDR3: CASVQGRLNTEAFF
DNA: TGTGCCAGCGTACAGGGAAGATTGAACACTGAAGCTTTCTTT

D: NA
size: NA
J: TRBJ2-7
V: TRBV20-1
CDR3: CSARAMGVGRYEQYF
DNA: TGCAGTGCTAGAGCGATGGGGGTGGGCCGCTACGAGCAGTACTTC

D: TRBD1
size: few
J: TRBJ1-4
V: TRBV11-2
CDR3: CASRQTTGGDEKLFF
DNA: TGTGCCAGCAGGCAAACAACAGGGGGGGACGAAAAACTGTTTTTT

D: TRBD1
size: few
J: TRBJ1-2
V: TRBV12-3/TRBV12-4
CDR3: CASCPGTAYYGYTF
DNA: TGTGCCAGCTGTCCCGGGACAGCGTACTATGGCTACACCTTC

D: TRBD2
size: NA
J: TRBJ2-7
V: TRBV6-8
CDR3: CASSYSTSGSSDEQYF
DNA: TGTGCCAGCAGTTACTCTACTAGCGGGAGTTCGGACGAGCAGTACTTC

D: NA
size: NA
J: TRBJ2-7
V: TRBV15
CDR3: CATSATGFEQYF
DNA: TGTGCCACCAGCGCTACAGGGTTCGAGCAGTACTTC

D: NA
size: many
J: TRBJ2-3
V: TRBV7-2
CDR3: CASSIRARVRDTQYF
DNA: TGTGCCAGCAGCATCCGGGCGAGGGTCAGGGATACGCAGTATTTT

D: TRBD2
size: NA
J: TRBJ2-7
V: TRBV6-2/TRBV6-3
CDR3: CASSYPQSGDYEQYF
DNA: TGTGCCAGCAGTTACCCACAAAGCGGGGACTACGAGCAGTACTTC

D: NA
size: many
J: TRBJ2-7
V: TRBV6-2/TRBV6-3
CDR3: CASSYSPDSYEQYF
DNA: TGTGCCAGCAGTTACTCACCAGACTCCTACGAGCAGTACTTC

D: NA
size: many
J: TRBJ2-7
V: TRBV6-2/TRBV6-3
CDR3: CASSYSGKEQYF
DNA: TGTGCCAGCAGTTACTCGGGGAAAGAGCAGTACTTC

D: NA
size: NA
J: TRBJ1-5
V: TRBV23-1
CDR3: CASPGGWGSQPQHF
DNA: TGCGCCAGCCCCGGAGGGTGGGGGAGTCAGCCCCAGCATTTT

D: NA
size: NA
J: TRBJ1-1
V: TRBV28
CDR3: CASSFGRVNTEAFF
DNA: TGTGCCAGCAGTTTCGGCAGGGTGAACACTGAAGCTTTCTTT

D: NA
size: NA
J: TRBJ1-1
V: TRBV6-5
CDR3: CASSYRGGYDNEAFF
DNA: TGTGCCAGCAGTTACAGAGGGGGATACGATAATGAAGCTTTCTTT